These T cell receptor beta chains were read from a single sample in a study of blood T cell repertoires in COVID-19. Repertoires were generated with immunoSEQ multiplex PCR, while TCRdb's copy carries only in-frame clones and drops some. The table shows some 40,000 clones, with about 85% occurring only once. Sequencing was performed on peripheral blood. The receptors were gathered from a woman over 75 with acute or convalescent COVID-19. CDR3s include the opening cysteine and the closing phenylalanine or tryptophan. The D gene is left open where the match is weak. For some rows the clone size is stated as once, few or many, or as a class when expanded; others skip it.

CDR3	DNA	size	J	V	D
CASSRIDRAENEQYF	TGTGCCAGCAGCCGCATCGACAGGGCCGAAAACGAGCAGTACTTC	.	TRBJ2-7	TRBV5-6	TRBD1
CASSLVGSGSESYEQYF	TGTGCCAGCAGCTTGGTTGGTAGCGGGAGTGAGTCCTACGAGCAGTACTTC	few	TRBJ2-7	TRBV28	TRBD2
CASSQVQSSPLHF	TGTGCCAGCAGCCAAGTACAGAGTTCACCCCTCCACTTT	.	TRBJ1-6	TRBV3-1/TRBV3-2	.
CASSSRRTEGRSQPQHF	TGTGCCAGCAGCTCTCGACGGACAGAAGGTAGGAGTCAGCCCCAGCATTTT	.	TRBJ1-5	TRBV13	.
CASSQESGTPQHF	TGCGCCAGCAGCCAAGAATCGGGGACACCCCAGCATTTT	few	TRBJ1-5	TRBV4-1	.
CAISESLGGNQPQHF	TGTGCCATCAGTGAGTCTTTAGGCGGAAATCAGCCCCAGCATTTT	.	TRBJ1-5	TRBV10-3	.
CASSPGRDRFLEKLFF	TGTGCCAGCAGTCCGGGTAGGGACAGGTTCTTGGAAAAACTGTTTTTT	.	TRBJ1-4	TRBV9	TRBD1
CASSPEVQSGETQYF	TGCGCCAGCAGCCCGGAGGTACAGAGCGGAGAGACCCAGTACTTC	.	TRBJ2-5	TRBV5-1	.
CASRGGDRGRGNTIYF	TGTGCCAGCAGGGGGGGCGACAGGGGGCGCGGAAACACCATATATTTT	.	TRBJ1-3	TRBV28	TRBD1
CAWSTWGVGYTF	TGTGCCTGGAGTACTTGGGGCGTTGGCTACACCTTC	.	TRBJ1-2	TRBV30	.
CASSLQNNEQFF	TGTGCCAGCAGCTTGCAAAACAATGAGCAGTTCTTC	.	TRBJ2-1	TRBV5-4	.
CASSEDRGQETQYF	TGTGCCAGCAGCGAGGACAGGGGCCAAGAGACCCAGTACTTC	.	TRBJ2-5	TRBV7-2	TRBD1
CASSPLLAGGTDTQYF	TGTGCCAGTAGTCCGCTACTAGCGGGGGGCACAGATACGCAGTATTTT	.	TRBJ2-3	TRBV19	TRBD2
CASSQGGTGEAYGYTF	TGTGCCAGCAGCCAAGGAGGGACAGGGGAGGCATATGGCTACACCTTC	.	TRBJ1-2	TRBV3-1/TRBV3-2	TRBD1
CASGLAVDRNTF	TGTGCTAGTGGTTTGGCCGTGGACAGGAACACCTTC	once	TRBJ1-2	TRBV12-5	TRBD1
CVSRAGTANTGELFF	TGTGTTTCCCGGGCGGGAACAGCTAACACCGGGGAGCTGTTTTTT	.	TRBJ2-2	TRBV27	.
CASSRTGGGETQYF	TGCGCCAGCAGCCGAACCGGCGGCGGAGAGACCCAGTACTTC	.	TRBJ2-5	TRBV4-1	.
CASSPLGPSRGGNTEAFF	TGTGCCAGCAGCCCCCTCGGGCCGAGTAGGGGAGGGAACACTGAAGCTTTCTTT	few	TRBJ1-1	TRBV11-2	.
CATSRDMSGEQPQHF	TGTGCCACCAGCAGAGATATGTCGGGTGAGCAGCCCCAGCATTTT	.	TRBJ1-5	TRBV15	.
CASRAGTSGNTGELFF	TGTGCCAGCAGGGCCGGGACTAGCGGGAACACCGGGGAGCTGTTTTTT	.	TRBJ2-2	TRBV28	TRBD2
CASSSSRTSGGSTDTQYF	TGTGCCAGCAGCTCCTCAAGGACTAGCGGGGGGAGCACAGATACGCAGTATTTT	.	TRBJ2-3	TRBV5-4	TRBD2
CASSQEPLGGYQETQYF	TGCGCCAGCAGCCAAGAACCGCTCGGGGGTTACCAAGAGACCCAGTACTTC	.	TRBJ2-5	TRBV4-1	.
CASSFRGRGYDEQFF	TGTGCCAGCAGCTTCAGGGGGCGCGGATACGATGAGCAGTTCTTC	.	TRBJ2-1	TRBV28	TRBD1
CASSADRGTDTQYF	TGCGCCAGCAGCGCGGACAGGGGTACAGATACGCAGTATTTT	.	TRBJ2-3	TRBV5-1	TRBD1
CASSFGTAQETQYF	TGTGCCAGCAGCTTTGGGACAGCGCAAGAGACCCAGTACTTC	.	TRBJ2-5	TRBV5-6	TRBD1
CASSFSVGSGNTIYF	TGTGCCAGCAGTTTCTCGGTTGGCTCTGGAAACACCATATATTTT	.	TRBJ1-3	TRBV28	.
CASSLQRESSTDTQYF	TGCGCCAGCAGCCTTCAGCGGGAGAGTAGCACAGATACGCAGTATTTT	.	TRBJ2-3	TRBV5-1	TRBD2
CASSPGSYEQYF	TGTGCCAGCAGTCCGGGTTCCTACGAGCAGTACTTC	.	TRBJ2-7	TRBV12-3/TRBV12-4	.
CASRVGTVNSPLHF	TGTGCCAGCAGGGTAGGGACAGTTAATTCACCCCTCCACTTT	.	TRBJ1-6	TRBV3-1/TRBV3-2	TRBD1
CASSLNRNEQYF	TGTGCCAGCAGCTTGAATCGTAACGAGCAGTACTTC	.	TRBJ2-7	TRBV5-4	.
CASSSMDTQYF	TGTGCCAGCAGCTCTATGGATACGCAGTATTTT	.	TRBJ2-3	TRBV5-5	.
CATSRGTGGNSPLHF	TGTGCCACCAGCAGAGGTACAGGCGGTAATTCACCCCTCCACTTT	.	TRBJ1-6	TRBV15	.
CASRMRTGDISPLHF	TGTGCCAGCAGGATGAGGACAGGGGACATTTCACCCCTCCACTTT	.	TRBJ1-6	TRBV6-5	TRBD1
CATSGRVPEQFF	TGTGCCACAAGCGGAAGGGTCCCAGAGCAGTTCTTC	.	TRBJ2-1	TRBV24-1	.
CASSQEGTGGEKLFF	TGCGCCAGCAGCCAGGAGGGGACAGGGGGCGAAAAACTGTTTTTT	.	TRBJ1-4	TRBV5-1	TRBD1
CASSLLGTPQFYEQYF	TGTGCCAGCAGCTTACTAGGGACACCACAATTCTACGAGCAGTACTTC	once	TRBJ2-7	TRBV13	.
CASSLEGRGYYYTF	TGTGCCAGCAGCTTAGAGGGCAGGGGGTATTACTACACCTTC	.	TRBJ1-2	TRBV11-2	TRBD1
CASSSGSSYEQYF	TGCGCCAGCAGTAGCGGGAGCTCCTACGAGCAGTACTTC	.	TRBJ2-7	TRBV10-1	TRBD2
CAISGGSGRGYEQFF	TGTGCCATCAGTGGTGGTAGCGGGAGGGGGTATGAGCAGTTCTTC	.	TRBJ2-1	TRBV10-3	TRBD2
CASSQQGFENSPLHF	TGTGCCAGCAGCCAACAGGGATTCGAAAATTCACCCCTCCACTTT	.	TRBJ1-6	TRBV3-1/TRBV3-2	.
CASSLMPELITGELFF	TGCGCCAGCAGCTTGATGCCTGAGCTGATCACCGGGGAGCTGTTTTTT	.	TRBJ2-2	TRBV5-1	.
CASSFPPAGAYEQYF	TGTGCCAGCAGTTTCCCACCCGCGGGAGCCTACGAGCAGTACTTC	.	TRBJ2-7	TRBV28	TRBD2
CASSEFEKDTQYF	TGTGCCAGCAGTGAATTTGAGAAAGATACGCAGTATTTT	once	TRBJ2-3	TRBV25-1	.
CASSYSRGQVYGYTF	TGTGCCAGCAGTTACTCGAGGGGGCAAGTCTATGGCTACACCTTC	.	TRBJ1-2	TRBV6-5	TRBD1
CASSHLAGGQNEQFF	TGTGCCAGCAGCCACCTTGCGGGAGGGCAAAATGAGCAGTTCTTC	.	TRBJ2-1	TRBV3-1/TRBV3-2	TRBD2
CASTSGLHPEAFF	TGTGCCAGCACCTCTGGGCTCCATCCCGAAGCTTTCTTT	.	TRBJ1-1	TRBV6-5	.
CASSYSIGDSGANVLTF	TGTGCCAGCAGTTACTCGATCGGGGACTCTGGGGCCAACGTCCTGACTTTC	.	TRBJ2-6	TRBV6-2/TRBV6-3	.
CASSLTTAGNTIYF	TGCGCCAGCAGCTTGACAACAGCTGGAAACACCATATATTTT	.	TRBJ1-3	TRBV5-1	.
CASSGASGRRGTGELFF	TGTGCCAGCAGTGGGGCTAGCGGGAGACGGGGGACCGGGGAGCTGTTTTTT	.	TRBJ2-2	TRBV6-4	TRBD2
CASSWDSTYGYTF	TGTGCCAGCAGTTGGGACAGTACTTATGGCTACACCTTC	.	TRBJ1-2	TRBV12-3/TRBV12-4	TRBD1
CASSPPTLGGELFF	TGTGCCAGCTCACCACCGACTCTGGGAGGAGAACTGTTTTTT	.	TRBJ1-4	TRBV18	.
CASSLRGTGGQPLHF	TGTGCCAGCAGTTTGAGGGGGACAGGGGGCCAGCCCCTCCACTTT	.	TRBJ1-6	TRBV28	TRBD1
CASSFAQAGGYTF	TGTGCCAGCAGCTTTGCGCAGGCCGGCGGCTACACCTTC	once	TRBJ1-2	TRBV5-5	.
CASSTGFGTTYEQYF	TGTGCCAGTTCAACGGGTTTCGGCACCACCTACGAGCAGTACTTC	.	TRBJ2-7	TRBV19	.
CASSPSPQETQYF	TGCGCCAGCAGCCCTAGTCCCCAAGAGACCCAGTACTTC	.	TRBJ2-5	TRBV5-1	.